This TCR beta chain was found in a study of T cell changes during pregnancy in multiple sclerosis. The germline gives CDR1 MDHEN, CDR2 SYDVKM. The CDR3 sequence is 14 residues long. The ends were cut back, 5 bases at V and 3 bases at J, with 14 bases in the middle. The method was immunoSEQ multiplex PCR; TCRdb's version includes in-frame clones alone and lacks a portion of them. The sample contains 65,000 to 90,000 clones, 85% to 95% of which appear only once. This rearrangement joins TRBV28 to TRBJ2-7; TRBD1 is a possible D gene (5 bases). This TCR derives from a female donor in good health, enrolled as a control in a pregnancy study. The specimen comprised peripheral blood, sampled in the third trimester of pregnancy. Here the CDR3 reads CASSASGLGYEQYF. CDR3 DNA sequence: TGTGCCAGCAGTGCCTCAGGGTTAGGCTACGAGCAGTACTTC.